This T cell receptor beta chain is drawn from a study of T cells after yellow fever vaccination. Overall study results and limits: Weaker overall, the secondary response nonetheless peaked faster (day 5 versus 15). FACS-sorted repertoires could contain abundant clonotypes contaminating from the bulk population. Clonotype sharing between CD4 and CD8 compartments was small.

TCR cDNA, made by 5'RACE template switching, carried an added universal primer site and UMIs. TCRdb re-called the 5' RACE reads with MiXCR, one entry per CDR3 protein. Here the sample spans a few hundred thousand distinct CDR3 sequences, 6.9% being singletons. Germline CDR1 is LGHDT and CDR2 is YNNKEL (reference sequence). The V and J ends lost 4 bases and 5 bases respectively, with 17 bases between them. The CDR3 loop spans 15 amino acids. This clonotype was recorded a few times. The antigen is not known. This material consisted of CD4+ T cells sorted from PBMCs, taken 15 days after the yellow fever booster vaccination. The rearrangement joins TRBV3-1 to TRBJ1-2; weak D call: TRBD1 (6 bases). The source of this sequence is a man aged 25-40 years who received the YFV17D yellow fever vaccine. The CDR3 nucleotides are TGTGCCAGCAGCCCCCAGTACACAGGGTATTATGGCTACACCTTC. This translates into CASSPQYTGYYGYTF.